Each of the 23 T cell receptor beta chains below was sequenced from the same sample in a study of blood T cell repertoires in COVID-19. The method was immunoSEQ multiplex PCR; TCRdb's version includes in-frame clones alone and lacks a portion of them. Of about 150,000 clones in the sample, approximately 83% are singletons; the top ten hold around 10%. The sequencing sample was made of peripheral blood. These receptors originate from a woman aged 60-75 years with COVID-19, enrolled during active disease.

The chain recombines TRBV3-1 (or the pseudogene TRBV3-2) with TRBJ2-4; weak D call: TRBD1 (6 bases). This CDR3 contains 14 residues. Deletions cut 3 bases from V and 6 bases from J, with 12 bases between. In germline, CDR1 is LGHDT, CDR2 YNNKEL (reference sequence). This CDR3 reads CASSQNRDTNIQYF. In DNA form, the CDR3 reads TGTGCCAGCAGCCAGAACCGGGACACAAACATTCAGTACTTC.

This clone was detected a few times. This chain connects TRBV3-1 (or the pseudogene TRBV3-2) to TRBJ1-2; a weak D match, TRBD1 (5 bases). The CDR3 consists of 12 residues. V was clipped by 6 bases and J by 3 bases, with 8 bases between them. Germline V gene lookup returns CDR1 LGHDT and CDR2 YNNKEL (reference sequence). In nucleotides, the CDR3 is TGTGCCAGCAGATGGGGGGACTATGGCTACACCTTC. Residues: CASRWGDYGYTF.

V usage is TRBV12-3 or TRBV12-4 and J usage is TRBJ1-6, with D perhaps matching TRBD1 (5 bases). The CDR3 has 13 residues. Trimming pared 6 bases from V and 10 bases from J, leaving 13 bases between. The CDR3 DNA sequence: TGTGCCAGCAGCCAGGGTTTGGGATCACCCCTCCACTTT. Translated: CASSQGLGSPLHF.

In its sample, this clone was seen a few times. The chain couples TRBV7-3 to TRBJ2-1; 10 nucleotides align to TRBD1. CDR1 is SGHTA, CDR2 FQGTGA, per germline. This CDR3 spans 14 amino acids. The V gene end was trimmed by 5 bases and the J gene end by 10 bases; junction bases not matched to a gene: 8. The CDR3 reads CASSAPGQGHEQFF. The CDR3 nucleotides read TGTGCCAGCAGCGCTCCGGGACAGGGGCACGAGCAGTTCTTC.

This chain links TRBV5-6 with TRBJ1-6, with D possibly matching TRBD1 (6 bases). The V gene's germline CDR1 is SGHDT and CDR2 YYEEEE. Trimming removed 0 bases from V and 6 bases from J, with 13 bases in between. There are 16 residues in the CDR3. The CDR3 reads CASSLGAGARNSPLHF. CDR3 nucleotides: TGTGCCAGCAGCTTGGGGGCGGGGGCCCGTAATTCACCCCTCCACTTT.

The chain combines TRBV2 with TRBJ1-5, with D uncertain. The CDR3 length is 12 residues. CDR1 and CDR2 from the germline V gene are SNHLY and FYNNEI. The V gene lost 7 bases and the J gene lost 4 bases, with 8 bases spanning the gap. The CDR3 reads CASTGGNQPQHF. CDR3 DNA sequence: TGTGCCAGCACTGGAGGGAATCAGCCCCAGCATTTT. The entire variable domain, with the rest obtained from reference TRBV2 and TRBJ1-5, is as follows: EPEVTQTPSHQVTQMGQEVILRCVPISNHLYFYWYRQILGQKVEFLVSFYNNEISEKSEIFDDQFSVERPDGSNFTLKIRSTKLEDSAMYFCASTGGNQPQHFGDGTRLSIL.

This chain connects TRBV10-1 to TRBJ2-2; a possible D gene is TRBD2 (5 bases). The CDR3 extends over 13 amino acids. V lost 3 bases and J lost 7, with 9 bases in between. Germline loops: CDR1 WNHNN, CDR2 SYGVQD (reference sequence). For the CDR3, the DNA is TGCGCCAGCAGTGAAGCGGCGAACGGGGAGCTGTTTTTT. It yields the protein CASSEAANGELFF.

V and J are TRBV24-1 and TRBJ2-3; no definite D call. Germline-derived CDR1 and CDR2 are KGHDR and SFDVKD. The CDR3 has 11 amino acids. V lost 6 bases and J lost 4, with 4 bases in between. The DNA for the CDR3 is TGTGCCACCAGTTCCTCAGATACGCAGTATTTT. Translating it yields CATSSSDTQYF.

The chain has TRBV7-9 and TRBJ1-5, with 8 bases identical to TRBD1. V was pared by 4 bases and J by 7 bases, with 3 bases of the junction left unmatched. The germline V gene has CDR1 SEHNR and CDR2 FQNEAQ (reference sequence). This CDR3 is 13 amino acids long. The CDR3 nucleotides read TGTGCCAGCAGCTCAGGGGGCAGGCAGCCCCAGCATTTT. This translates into CASSSGGRQPQHF.

CDR3 coding DNA: TGTGCCAGCAGCGAGCGACAGAATTCACCCCTCCACTTT. It yields the protein CASSERQNSPLHF. The rearrangement links TRBV6-2 or TRBV6-3 to TRBJ1-6; D possibly corresponds to TRBD1 (5 bases). The V and J ends lost 6 bases and 7 bases respectively, with 10 bases between them. Germline V CDR1 and CDR2: MNHEY, SVGEGT. This CDR3 spans 13 amino acids.

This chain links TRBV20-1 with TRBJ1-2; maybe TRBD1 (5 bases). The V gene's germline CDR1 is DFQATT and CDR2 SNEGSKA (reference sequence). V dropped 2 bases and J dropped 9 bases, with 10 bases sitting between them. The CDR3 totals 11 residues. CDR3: CSARWGGRYTF. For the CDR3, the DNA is TGCAGTGCTAGATGGGGGGGTCGCTACACCTTC.

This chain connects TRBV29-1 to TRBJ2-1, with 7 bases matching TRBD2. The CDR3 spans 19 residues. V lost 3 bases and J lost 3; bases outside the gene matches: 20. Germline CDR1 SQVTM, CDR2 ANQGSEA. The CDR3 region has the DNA TGCAGCGTTGAGAATGGGGCGGGAGTTAAGTTAAAGGTCTACAATGAGCAGTTCTTC. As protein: CSVENGAGVKLKVYNEQFF.

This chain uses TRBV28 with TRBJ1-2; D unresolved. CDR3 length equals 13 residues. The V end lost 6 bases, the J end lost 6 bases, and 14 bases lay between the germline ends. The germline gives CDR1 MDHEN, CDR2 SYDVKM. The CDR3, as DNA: TGTGCCAGCAGGCAACAGATCTTGCATGGCTACACCTTC. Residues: CASRQQILHGYTF.

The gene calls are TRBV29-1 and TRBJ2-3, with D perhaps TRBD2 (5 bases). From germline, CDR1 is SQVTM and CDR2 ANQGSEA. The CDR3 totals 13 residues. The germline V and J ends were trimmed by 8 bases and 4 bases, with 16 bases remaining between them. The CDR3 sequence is CSPLSGLADTQYF. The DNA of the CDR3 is TGCAGCCCTCTCAGCGGTCTGGCAGATACGCAGTATTTT.

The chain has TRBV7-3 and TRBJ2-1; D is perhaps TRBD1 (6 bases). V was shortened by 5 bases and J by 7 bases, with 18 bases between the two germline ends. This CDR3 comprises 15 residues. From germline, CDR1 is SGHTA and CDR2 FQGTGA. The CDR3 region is CASSPLAGVSNEQFF. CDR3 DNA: TGTGCCAGCAGCCCACTGGCAGGGGTCAGTAATGAGCAGTTCTTC.

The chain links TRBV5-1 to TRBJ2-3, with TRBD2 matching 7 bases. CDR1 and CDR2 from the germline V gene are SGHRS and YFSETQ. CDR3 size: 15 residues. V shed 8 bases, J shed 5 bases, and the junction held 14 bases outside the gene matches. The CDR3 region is CASTSVHAKGDTQYF. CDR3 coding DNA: TGCGCCAGTACTAGCGTGCACGCGAAGGGAGATACGCAGTATTTT.

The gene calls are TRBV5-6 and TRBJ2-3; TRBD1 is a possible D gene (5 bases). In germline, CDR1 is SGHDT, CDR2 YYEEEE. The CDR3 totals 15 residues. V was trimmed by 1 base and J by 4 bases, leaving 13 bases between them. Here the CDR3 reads CASSLLRGPSDTQYF. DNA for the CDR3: TGTGCCAGCAGCTTGCTAAGGGGCCCATCAGATACGCAGTATTTT.

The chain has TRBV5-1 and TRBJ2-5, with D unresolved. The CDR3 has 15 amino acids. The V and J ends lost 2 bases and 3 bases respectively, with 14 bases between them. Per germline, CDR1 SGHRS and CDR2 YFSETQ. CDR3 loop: CASSFNFATKETQYF. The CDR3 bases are TGCGCCAGCAGCTTTAATTTCGCCACTAAAGAGACCCAGTACTTC.

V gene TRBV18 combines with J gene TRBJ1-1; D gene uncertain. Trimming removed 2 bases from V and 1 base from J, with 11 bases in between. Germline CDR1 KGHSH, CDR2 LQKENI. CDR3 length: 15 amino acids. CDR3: CASSPEVEANTEAFF. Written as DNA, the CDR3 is TGTGCCAGCTCACCAGAGGTTGAAGCGAACACTGAAGCTTTCTTT.

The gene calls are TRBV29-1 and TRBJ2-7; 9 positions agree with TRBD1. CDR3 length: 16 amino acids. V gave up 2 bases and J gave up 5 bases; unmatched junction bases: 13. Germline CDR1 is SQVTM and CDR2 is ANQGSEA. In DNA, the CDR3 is TGCAGCGTTGAAAATTTTGGCCCCGGGACAGGGAACGAGCAGTACTTC. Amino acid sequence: CSVENFGPGTGNEQYF.

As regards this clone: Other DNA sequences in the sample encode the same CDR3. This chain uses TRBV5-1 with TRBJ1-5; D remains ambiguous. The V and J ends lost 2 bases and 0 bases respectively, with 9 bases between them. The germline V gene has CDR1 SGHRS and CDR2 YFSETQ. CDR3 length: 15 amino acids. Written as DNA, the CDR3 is TGCGCCAGCAGCTTAAACGGGGATAGCAATCAGCCCCAGCATTTT. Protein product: CASSLNGDSNQPQHF.

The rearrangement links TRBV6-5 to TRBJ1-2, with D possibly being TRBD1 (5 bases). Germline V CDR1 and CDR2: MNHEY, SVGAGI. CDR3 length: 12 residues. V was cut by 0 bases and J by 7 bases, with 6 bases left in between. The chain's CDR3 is CASSYSTGGYTF. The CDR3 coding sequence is TGTGCCAGCAGTTACTCCACAGGTGGCTACACCTTC.

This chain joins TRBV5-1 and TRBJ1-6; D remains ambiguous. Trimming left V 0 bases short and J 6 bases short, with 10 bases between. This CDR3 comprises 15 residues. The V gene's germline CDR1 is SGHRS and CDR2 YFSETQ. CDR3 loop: CASSLGSVINSPLHF. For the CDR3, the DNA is TGCGCCAGCAGCTTGGGGTCGGTAATTAATTCACCCCTCCACTTT.